The source of this TCR beta chain is a study of CD8 T cells in Susac syndrome. Whole-study context: Patients with Susac syndrome who were sequenced included more than 5 with active disease and about 8 in remission. The study, taken as a whole, reports: None of the CD4+ T cell repertoires in Susac syndrome showed clonal expansion.

Between the trimmed V and J ends, which lost 4 bases and 7 bases, there was a span of 18 bases. There are 14 residues in the CDR3. CDR1 and CDR2 from the germline V gene are SGDLS and YYNGEE. Sequencing of TCR beta covered CD8+ and CD4+ T cells obtained from blood. This clonotype showed up just once. As yet, its antigen is unknown. cDNA came from about 0.5 to 1 ug RNA primed by random hexamers. The immunoSEQ assay covered 54 Vbeta and 13 Jbeta segments for CDR3. TCRdb ran MiXCR on the immunoSEQ multiplex PCR reads and lists one entry per CDR3 protein. There are under 150,000 distinct CDR3 sequences in the sample; approximately 95% occur only once, and 0.13% to 0.15% lies in the top ten.

This TCR came from a human donor with Susac syndrome. The V and J genes are TRBV9 and TRBJ2-7, with D possibly TRBD2 on 5 matching bases. The sample taken for sequencing was CD4+ T cells from PBMCs. CDR3 in DNA: TGTGCCAGCAGCTCCCGGACCGAGACGGGGGAGCAGTACTTC. It is translated as CASSSRTETGEQYF.